What follows describes a single T cell receptor beta chain. V lost 5 bases and J 2 bases, leaving 13 bases between the germline ends. The germline V gene encodes CDR1 SEHNR and CDR2 FQNEAQ (reference sequence). The CDR3 runs 14 residues. The data were taken from a study of blood T cell repertoires in COVID-19. Study context: Acute and convalescent COVID-19 specimens originated in the United States, Italy and Spain. Sources were T cells, B-cell-depleted T cells, or PBMCs; the material itself was cDNA or gDNA.

As processed by the authors: From reference gene primer amplification, estimates of nucleated cell counts were derived. The method was immunoSEQ multiplex PCR; TCRdb's version includes in-frame clones alone and lacks a portion of them. D and trimming were read from the DNA, whereas the V and J calls and clone size are those reported in that table. The profile shows some 320,000 clones, around 87% of them singletons. The receptor comes from a woman aged 45-60 years who had recovered from COVID-19. The chain joins TRBV7-9 to TRBJ2-7; tentative D call: TRBD1 (6 bases). Specimen: peripheral blood. CDR3 nucleotides: TGTGCCAGCAGCGGACTTGGACAGACCTACGAGCAGTACTTC. Its translation: CASSGLGQTYEQYF.